What follows describes a single T cell receptor beta chain. Germline values: CDR1 LGHDT, CDR2 YNNKEL (reference sequence). Trimming shortened V by 0 bases and J by 1 base, and 13 bases separated the two germline ends. This CDR3 has 17 amino acids. Profiling relied on immunoSEQ multiplex PCR, and the TCRdb table lists in-frame clones only, not all of them. In the table there are some 300,000 clones, around 90% of which are singletons. This entry belongs to a study of blood T cell repertoires in COVID-19. Participants were aged about 18 to 90 years, lived in over 20 US areas, and enrolled virtually. Donors in Cohort 3 who had recovered were those with two negative PCRs, healthcare professional clearance, or resolution of their symptoms.

Source material: PBMCs or T cells enriched from blood (not recorded which). This rearrangement joins TRBV3-1 (or the pseudogene TRBV3-2) to TRBJ2-1; the D is unclear. The TCR was taken from a woman aged 25 to 39 who had recovered from COVID-19. For the CDR3, the DNA is TGTGCCAGCAGCCAAGATCCCGGCCCCGGGTCCTACAATGAGCAGTTCTTC. It encodes CASSQDPGPGSYNEQFF.